One sample yielded the 32 T cell receptor beta chains listed below, sequenced in a study of T cell repertoires in cytomegalovirus infection. TCRdb fed the reads into MiXCR, producing one record per CDR3 protein. Of approximately 500,000 distinct CDR3 sequences in the sample, 16% were seen once. The sequencing sample was made of CD8+ T cells from PBMCs. The receptor set was obtained from a human donor in good health (CMV status not recorded). Some clones in this sample may be carry-over from other donors' samples.

This clonotype has a count of ten or more. The chain links TRBV2 to TRBJ2-1; 8 bases fit TRBD2. The ends lost 1 base at V and 3 bases at J; junction bases unmatched: 5. The CDR3 extends over 16 amino acids. Looked up from germline, CDR1 is SNHLY and CDR2 is FYNNEI. The CDR3 loop is CASSEGASGRYNEQFF. The CDR3 region has the DNA TGTGCCAGCAGTGAAGGGGCTAGCGGGCGCTACAATGAGCAGTTCTTC.

This clonotype was seen repeatedly, ten times or more. V is TRBV28 and J is TRBJ2-5, with D maybe TRBD2 (7 bases). Trimming left V 5 bases short and J 2 bases short, with 24 bases between. The germline CDR1 and CDR2 sequences are MDHEN and SYDVKM. The CDR3 loop spans 18 amino acids. The CDR3 DNA follows: TGTGCCAGCAGTCCCAACAGGGTGGCGGGAGTCGGTCAAGAGACCCAGTACTTC. Amino acids: CASSPNRVAGVGQETQYF.

This chain connects TRBV20-1 to TRBJ1-1, with a weak D call TRBD1 (6 bases). Trimming shortened V by 5 bases and J by 4 bases, and 14 bases separated the two germline ends. The germline V gene has CDR1 DFQATT and CDR2 SNEGSKA (reference sequence). This CDR3 contains 13 residues. CDR3 region: CSAPVEGGTEAFF. The CDR3 DNA is TGCAGTGCTCCCGTCGAGGGGGGCACTGAAGCTTTCTTT.

V usage is TRBV29-1 and J usage is TRBJ2-2; 7 bases are shared with TRBD1. Trimming at V came to 0 bases and at J to 8 bases, leaving 3 bases not matched to a gene. CDR3 length equals 13 residues. CDR1 is SQVTM and CDR2 is ANQGSEA in the germline V gene. The CDR3 region is CSVEEQGYGELFF. CDR3 DNA: TGCAGCGTTGAAGAACAGGGGTATGGGGAGCTGTTTTTT.

J is TRBJ1-4 and V is TRBV4-1, with D unresolved. Per the germline V gene, CDR1 is MGHRA and CDR2 is YSYEKL. V lost 1 base and J 5 bases, leaving 11 bases between the germline ends. CDR3 length equals 15 residues. CDR3 coding DNA: TGCGCCAGCAGCCAAGTTTCTGAACGGAATGAAAAACTGTTTTTT. It translates to CASSQVSERNEKLFF.

This chain links TRBV20-1 with TRBJ1-2; weak D call: TRBD1 (5 bases). Trimming stripped 3 bases from V and 2 bases from J, with 10 bases between. CDR1 and CDR2 from the germline V gene are DFQATT and SNEGSKA (reference sequence). The CDR3 length is 13 residues. As DNA, the CDR3 is TGCAGTGCTAGGTATCAGGGAAACTATGGCTACACCTTC. It specifies CSARYQGNYGYTF.

This clonotype has more than one count but fewer than ten. This chain uses TRBV10-3 with TRBJ2-5; D remains ambiguous. Trimming shortened V by 3 bases and J by 3 bases, and 11 bases separated the two germline ends. The V gene's germline CDR1 is ENHRY and CDR2 SYGVKD. This CDR3 region has 14 residues. CDR3 in DNA: TGTGCCATCAGTGAAGGGTTAAGCAAAGAGACCCAGTACTTC. Its translation: CAISEGLSKETQYF.

This clonotype appeared a few times. The chain employs TRBV13 and TRBJ2-7; a possible D gene is TRBD2 (6 bases). Trimming cost V 5 bases and J 3 bases, with 14 bases left between them. This CDR3 is 14 amino acids long. Per the germline V gene, CDR1 is PRHDT and CDR2 is FYEKMQ (reference sequence). The chain's CDR3 is CASSPGDHFYEQYF. CDR3 DNA: TGTGCCAGCAGCCCGGGGGACCATTTCTACGAGCAGTACTTC.

V gene TRBV9 combines with J gene TRBJ2-3; 8 nucleotides line up with TRBD1. V lost 0 bases to trimming and J lost 2 bases; unmatched junction nucleotides: 5. The CDR3 has 16 amino acids. Germline V lookup: CDR1 SGDLS, CDR2 YYNGEE. The CDR3 loop is CASSVVGTGLTDTQYF. The CDR3 bases are TGTGCCAGCAGCGTAGTTGGGACAGGTCTCACAGATACGCAGTATTTT.

This clonotype was counted only a few times. The rearrangement uses TRBV20-1 and TRBJ1-5; D ambiguous. Germline V gene data show CDR1 as DFQATT and CDR2 as SNEGSKA (reference sequence). This CDR3 is built from 14 residues. V was pared by 0 bases and J by 6 bases, with 12 bases between. CDR3 bases: TGCAGTGCTAGAGATATATTGGAAGGTCAGCCCCAGCATTTT. Protein product: CSARDILEGQPQHF.

This clonotype was counted a few times. The chain joins TRBV29-1 to TRBJ2-7; D might be TRBD1 (7 bases). Trimming stripped 7 bases from V and 4 bases from J, with 17 bases between. This CDR3 comprises 13 residues. CDR1 SQVTM and CDR2 ANQGSEA come from the germline V gene. The CDR3 protein is CSAQGGQSYEQYF. The CDR3 DNA reads as TGCAGCGCCCAGGGGGGACAGTCGTACGAGCAGTACTTC.

The chain combines TRBV27 with TRBJ2-7; 11 bases line up with TRBD1. This CDR3 spans 15 amino acids. The V gene end was trimmed by 5 bases and the J gene end by 2 bases; junction bases not matched to a gene: 5. Germline CDR1 is MNHEY and CDR2 is SMNVEV (reference sequence). The CDR3 bases are TGTGCCAGCAGTACCCAGGGACAGGGGGCCTACGAGCAGTACTTC. Amino acids: CASSTQGQGAYEQYF.

This clonotype came up many times. This chain connects TRBV11-2 to TRBJ2-3; no definite D call. The germline CDR1 and CDR2 sequences are SGHAT and FQNNGV. Trimming took off 0 bases at V and 2 bases at J, with 3 bases between the two ends. The CDR3 totals 13 residues. CDR3: CASSLDTTDTQYF. CDR3 DNA sequence: TGTGCCAGCAGCTTAGACACCACAGATACGCAGTATTTT.

This clonotype was counted once. The gene calls are TRBV6-2 or TRBV6-3 and TRBJ2-3; the match to TRBD2 covers 7 bases. Germline CDR1 reads MNHEY; CDR2 reads SVGEGT. The CDR3 has 16 amino acids. The ends lost 1 base at V and 0 bases at J; junction bases unmatched: 4. The CDR3 here is CASSYLLAPSTDTQYF. The CDR3 region has the DNA TGTGCCAGCAGTTACTTACTAGCGCCTAGCACAGATACGCAGTATTTT.

This clonotype was found many times. The gene calls are TRBV6-6 and TRBJ2-3, with D possibly being TRBD2 (5 bases). Trimming removed 8 bases from V and 3 bases from J, with 15 bases in between. The CDR3 extends over 14 amino acids. Looked up from germline, CDR1 is MNHNY and CDR2 is SVGAGI (reference sequence). CDR3 in amino acids: CASWERRSTDTQYF. CDR3 DNA sequence: TGTGCCAGCTGGGAGCGTCGCTCAACAGATACGCAGTATTTT.

In the case of this clonotype: This may be a read error: a much more frequent sequence differs by one nucleotide. The rearrangement uses TRBV7-1 and TRBJ2-7, with 7 bases that match TRBD1. TRBV7-1 is an ORF; its function is uncertain. The CDR3 is made up of 16 amino acids. CDR3 region: CASSPRGGLSPYEQHF. The CDR3 nucleotides are TGTGCCAGCAGCCCTAGAGGGGGCCTGTCTCCCTACGAGCAGCACTTC.

Many counts were recorded for this clonotype. This chain uses TRBV7-9 with TRBJ2-3; D may be TRBD1 (8 bases). CDR3 length: 18 residues. The V gene's germline CDR1 is SEHNR and CDR2 FQNEAQ (reference sequence). Trimming took off 4 bases at V and 0 bases at J, with 20 bases between the two ends. The CDR3 DNA reads as TGTGCCAGCAGCTCATGGGACACAGGGGGGGCTAGCACAGATACGCAGTATTTT. It codes for CASSSWDTGGASTDTQYF.

This sequence joins TRBV4-1 and TRBJ2-1, with a possible D match to TRBD1 (5 bases). This CDR3 is built from 14 residues. Between the trimmed V and J ends, which lost 1 base and 3 bases, there was a span of 7 bases. The V gene's germline CDR1 is MGHRA and CDR2 YSYEKL. CDR3 amino acids: CASSQAQGYNEQFF. DNA of the CDR3: TGCGCCAGCAGCCAAGCGCAGGGCTACAATGAGCAGTTCTTC.

This clonotype has at least ten counts. This chain connects TRBV7-9 to TRBJ1-1, with D unclear. Germline-derived CDR1 and CDR2 are SEHNR and FQNEAQ (reference sequence). The CDR3 totals 14 residues. Trimming cost V 4 bases and J 3 bases, with 12 bases left between them. CDR3 DNA: TGTGCCAGCAGCTCTGATCCGGGGTACACTGAAGCTTTCTTT. Its translation: CASSSDPGYTEAFF.

The sample holds many counts of this clonotype. This chain connects TRBV12-5 to TRBJ2-5, with a tentative D call TRBD1 (6 bases). Trimming pared 2 bases from V and 1 base from J, leaving 17 bases between. The V gene's germline CDR1 is LGHNT and CDR2 FRNRAP. The CDR3 covers 17 residues. CDR3 protein: CASGLSWEQGSQETQYF. DNA for the CDR3: TGTGCTAGTGGTTTGTCTTGGGAACAGGGCTCCCAAGAGACCCAGTACTTC.

This clonotype was seen repeatedly, ten times or more. The chain uses TRBV7-9 and TRBJ1-5; 7 nucleotides agree with TRBD1. Germline CDR1 reads SEHNR; CDR2 reads FQNEAQ (reference sequence). CDR3 length: 14 residues. V lost 1 base to trimming and J lost 6 bases; unmatched junction nucleotides: 3. This CDR3 reads CASSLEGGGQPQHF. In DNA, the CDR3 is TGTGCCAGCAGCTTAGAAGGGGGCGGTCAGCCCCAGCATTTT.

The J gene is TRBJ2-7, the V gene TRBV5-1, with 8 bases matching TRBD1. Trimming took 2 bases from V and 7 from J; bases not matched to a gene: 11. The CDR3 sequence is 15 residues long. Germline CDR1 is SGHRS and CDR2 is YFSETQ. The CDR3 loop is CASSFARGLSKEQYF. Written as DNA, the CDR3 is TGCGCCAGCAGCTTTGCCAGGGGGCTGTCGAAGGAGCAGTACTTC.

This clonotype was seen at least ten times. V and J are TRBV7-9 and TRBJ1-2, with 7 bases aligning to TRBD1. The CDR3 consists of 10 residues. The V segment lost 4 bases and the J segment 13 bases; nucleotides outside the gene matches: 3. Looked up from germline, CDR1 is SEHNR and CDR2 is FQNEAQ (reference sequence). The CDR3 DNA is TGTGCCAGCAGCTCGGGACAGAGCACCTTC. It is translated as CASSSGQSTF.

This clonotype was counted a single time. The chain uses TRBV15 and TRBJ2-3; 7 nucleotides match TRBD1. The CDR3 is made up of 14 amino acids. Per germline, CDR1 LNHNV and CDR2 YYDKDF (reference sequence). The V segment lost 2 bases and the J segment 2 bases; nucleotides outside the gene matches: 1. Here the CDR3 reads CATSRRGLTDTQYF. CDR3 sequence (DNA): TGTGCCACCAGCAGAAGGGGGCTCACAGATACGCAGTATTTT. Supplemented by reference TRBV15 and TRBJ2-3, the full variable domain reads DAMVIQNPRYQVTQFGKPVTLSCSQTLNHNVMYWYQQKSSQAPKLLFHYYDKDFNNEADTPDNFQSRRPNTSFCFLDIRSPGLGDTAMYLCATSRRGLTDTQYFGPGTRLTVL.

This clonotype has ten or more counts. V and J are TRBV11-2 and TRBJ1-5; unclear D gene. CDR3 length: 13 residues. The V gene's germline CDR1 is SGHAT and CDR2 FQNNGV. V lost 4 bases and J 4 bases, leaving 8 bases between the germline ends. DNA for the CDR3: TGTGCCAGCAGCTCCGGGGTGAATCAGCCCCAGCATTTT. This encodes CASSSGVNQPQHF.

This chain connects TRBV20-1 to TRBJ1-2; D is ambiguous. V lost 2 bases and J 6 bases, leaving 4 bases between the germline ends. The V gene's germline CDR1 is DFQATT and CDR2 SNEGSKA (reference sequence). There are 10 residues in the CDR3. In DNA form, the CDR3 reads TGCAGTGCTAGACGGGATGGCTACACCTTC. Translation gives CSARRDGYTF.

This clonotype was detected many times. The chain joins TRBV7-9 to TRBJ1-1, with D possibly being TRBD1 (6 bases). V was shortened by 0 bases and J by 8 bases, with 7 bases between the two germline ends. The CDR3 is made up of 12 amino acids. Germline assignment: CDR1 SEHNR and CDR2 FQNEAQ (reference sequence). This chain's CDR3 is CASSLAGGEAFF. CDR3 DNA: TGTGCCAGCAGCTTAGCCGGGGGCGAAGCTTTCTTT.

This clonotype showed up many times. The chain carries TRBV7-6 and TRBJ2-1; 8 positions match TRBD2. With 3 bases clipped from V and 10 bases from J, the junction kept 2 bases outside the gene matches. Per germline, CDR1 SGHVS and CDR2 FNYEAQ. This CDR3 region has 12 residues. The CDR3: CASSFGGREQFF. The CDR3 coding sequence is TGTGCCAGCAGCTTTGGCGGGAGGGAGCAGTTCTTC.

The sample holds a few counts of this clonotype. The chain employs TRBV20-1 and TRBJ1-1, with unresolved D. This CDR3 has 18 residues. Germline CDR1 is DFQATT and CDR2 is SNEGSKA (reference sequence). Trimming took 1 base from V and 0 from J, leaving 21 bases between them. CDR3 bases: TGCAGTGCTAGAGTCACACGTATCCTTCATATCATGAACACTGAAGCTTTCTTT. Translating it yields CSARVTRILHIMNTEAFF.

This clonotype was counted many times. The rearrangement uses TRBV7-3 and TRBJ2-3; 8 positions match TRBD2. The germline CDR1 and CDR2 sequences are SGHTA and FQGTGA. Trimming removed 1 base from V and 6 bases from J; junction bases left unmatched: 15. This CDR3 comprises 18 residues. CDR3 in DNA: TGTGCCAGCAGCTTAAGCCCTTCTGGGAGCGGGAGAGTCGATACGCAGTATTTT. Protein sequence: CASSLSPSGSGRVDTQYF.

This clonotype came up a few times. The V call is TRBV7-9, the J call TRBJ1-6; D may be TRBD1 (5 bases). V was cut by 6 bases and J by 10 bases, with 16 bases left in between. In germline, CDR1 is SEHNR, CDR2 FQNEAQ (reference sequence). The CDR3 sequence is 14 residues long. As DNA, the CDR3 is TGTGCCAGCAGACGCGAGGGGAAGGGCTCACCCCTCCACTTT. Translating gives CASRREGKGSPLHF.

This clonotype was picked up many times. The gene calls are TRBV7-2 and TRBJ2-2; 8 nucleotides match TRBD1. Trimming cost V 4 bases and J 0 bases; bases outside gene matches: 7. Germline assignment: CDR1 SGHTA and CDR2 FQGNSA. The CDR3 runs to 17 residues. This chain's CDR3 is CASSSPTGASNTGELFF. CDR3 nucleotides: TGTGCCAGCAGCTCACCGACAGGGGCCTCGAACACCGGGGAGCTGTTTTTT.